This T cell receptor beta chain is from a study of CD8 T cells in ankylosing spondylitis. Study findings and constraints: Clones linked with disease were CD8+ and fairly uncommon in the peripheral blood. Apparently characteristic of ankylosing spondylitis blood was a TCR beta motif (about 8 highly homologous variants).

Germline lookup yields CDR1 SQVTM and CDR2 ANQGSEA. V was pared by 3 bases and J by 7 bases, with 13 bases between. The CDR3 loop spans 13 amino acids. TCRdb re-called the 5' RACE reads through MiXCR, storing one row per CDR3 protein. The sample lists around 100,000 distinct CDR3 sequences, less than 25% occurring once. The sample holds many counts of this clonotype. The target antigen is unknown. This chain uses TRBV29-1 with TRBJ2-1; D perhaps matches TRBD1 (5 bases). The sequence derives from a male donor with ankylosing spondylitis. The sample comprised synovial fluid, either unsorted or a sorted T cell fraction (not recorded which). The CDR3 spells CSVDSRVTNEQFF. CDR3 nucleotide sequence: TGCAGCGTTGACTCCAGGGTAACTAATGAGCAGTTCTTC.